Each of the 29 T cell receptor beta chains below was sequenced from the same sample in a study of T cell responses to AZD1222 COVID-19 vaccine. Measured with immunoSEQ multiplex PCR; TCRdb has only the in-frame clones, and not every one. The repertoire holds about 110,000 clones, with about 92% as singletons. The source material was peripheral blood, sampled on day 0 of MenACWY control vaccination. The receptors originated from an adult in good health.

This clone has just one count. The chain carries TRBV6-5 and TRBJ1-2, with a possible D match to TRBD1 (5 bases). Germline V CDR1 and CDR2: MNHEY, SVGAGI. This CDR3 comprises 14 residues. The ends were cut back, 4 bases at V and 6 bases at J, with 15 bases in the middle. CDR3: CASSFRAVGDGYTF. CDR3 coding DNA: TGTGCCAGCAGTTTCCGGGCGGTGGGGGATGGCTACACCTTC.

The J gene is TRBJ1-5, the V gene TRBV3-1 (or the pseudogene TRBV3-2); no definite D call. The V gene's germline CDR1 is LGHDT and CDR2 YNNKEL (reference sequence). With 2 bases removed from V and 6 bases from J, the gap between germline ends came to 14 bases. The CDR3 is made up of 15 amino acids. CDR3 amino acids: CASSQFRTESQPQHF. Written as DNA, the CDR3 is TGTGCCAGCAGCCAATTTAGGACGGAGAGTCAGCCCCAGCATTTT.

The J gene is TRBJ2-3, the V gene TRBV7-9, with a tentative D call TRBD2 (6 bases). Germline assignment: CDR1 SEHNR and CDR2 FQNEAQ (reference sequence). The CDR3 loop spans 16 amino acids. V was trimmed by 1 base and J by 0 bases, leaving 11 bases between them. DNA for the CDR3: TGTGCCAGCAGCTTAGTCCGGGGAGGAAGCACAGATACGCAGTATTTT. Protein sequence: CASSLVRGGSTDTQYF. Supplemented by reference TRBV7-9 and TRBJ2-3, the full variable domain reads DTGVSQNPRHKITKRGQNVTFRCDPISEHNRLYWYRQTLGQGPEFLTYFQNEAQLEKSRLLSDRFSAERPKGSFSTLEIQRTEQGDSAMYLCASSLVRGGSTDTQYFGPGTRLTVL.

The rearrangement joins TRBV25-1 to TRBJ2-7; either TRBD1 or TRBD2 may supply D (7 bases each). V was cut by 4 bases and J by 1 base, with 11 bases left in between. The V gene's germline CDR1 is MGHDK and CDR2 SYGVNS. The CDR3 is 14 amino acids. The CDR3 sequence is CASSARGGSYEQYF. As DNA, the CDR3 is TGTGCCAGCAGTGCCAGGGGGGGATCCTACGAGCAGTACTTC.

The rearrangement joins TRBV5-6 to TRBJ2-7; tentative D call: TRBD1 (6 bases). Trimming left V 7 bases short and J 1 base short, with 15 bases between. Germline CDR1 and CDR2: SGHDT and YYEEEE. This CDR3 region has 14 residues. The CDR3 nucleotides are TGTGCCAGCTTCGAGATGGACAGTTCCTACGAGCAGTACTTC. It is translated as CASFEMDSSYEQYF. The full variable domain, with the rest looked up from reference TRBV5-6 and TRBJ2-7, is DAGVTQSPTHLIKTRGQQVTLRCSPKSGHDTVSWYQQALGQGPQFIFQYYEEEERQRGNFPDRFSGHQFPNYSSELNVNALLLGDSALYLCASFEMDSSYEQYFGPGTRLTVT.

DNA for the CDR3: TGTGCCAGCAGCTTCAGTACTAACTATGGCTACACCTTC. This translates into CASSFSTNYGYTF. This chain uses TRBV7-9 with TRBJ1-2; D unclear. The V end lost 3 bases, the J end lost 0 bases, and 5 bases lay between the germline ends. The CDR3 length is 13 residues. Germline V gives CDR1 SEHNR, CDR2 FQNEAQ (reference sequence).

The V call is TRBV27, the J call TRBJ1-5; no definite D call. This CDR3 comprises 13 residues. The V and J ends lost 3 bases and 7 bases respectively, with 10 bases between them. Germline V gene lookup returns CDR1 MNHEY and CDR2 SMNVEV (reference sequence). The DNA of the CDR3 is TGTGCCAGCAGTTTGGGGAACGCCCAGCCCCAGCATTTT. Protein: CASSLGNAQPQHF.

V and J are TRBV4-3 and TRBJ2-2; 8 bases are shared with TRBD2. The CDR3 contains 15 residues. Trimming at V came to 6 bases and at J to 7 bases, leaving 10 bases not matched to a gene. Germline V CDR1 and CDR2: LGHNA, YSLEER. Here the CDR3 reads CASRVVTGGVGELFF. The CDR3 coding sequence is TGCGCCAGCAGAGTAGTAACGGGGGGGGTCGGGGAGCTGTTTTTT.

This rearrangement joins TRBV28 to TRBJ2-1; a possible D gene is TRBD1 (5 bases). Trimming stripped 5 bases from V and 6 bases from J, with 11 bases between. CDR1 is MDHEN, CDR2 SYDVKM, per germline. The CDR3 loop spans 13 amino acids. DNA for the CDR3: TGTGCCAGCAGTCTGGTGCAGGGCAATGAGCAGTTCTTC. Protein: CASSLVQGNEQFF.

V and J are TRBV5-1 and TRBJ1-2; D remains ambiguous. Trimming cost V 0 bases and J 1 base, with 10 bases left between them. Germline CDR1 and CDR2: SGHRS and YFSETQ. The CDR3 spans 15 residues. The CDR3 DNA follows: TGCGCCAGCAGCTTGGGCTCCGGGTTTAACTATGGCTACACCTTC. This codes for CASSLGSGFNYGYTF.

The genes are TRBV2 and TRBJ2-1; TRBD2 matches 11 bases. The ends lost 1 base at V and 5 bases at J; junction bases unmatched: 4. CDR3 length: 16 residues. From germline, CDR1 is SNHLY and CDR2 FYNNEI. CDR3 loop: CASSEEPSGRNNEQFF. CDR3 nucleotides: TGTGCCAGCAGTGAAGAGCCTAGCGGGAGGAACAATGAGCAGTTCTTC.

The CDR3 bases are TGTGCCAGCAGCGTAGGGGCAGTTTTTAACTATGGCTACACCTTC. Translating gives CASSVGAVFNYGYTF. This chain uses TRBV9 with TRBJ1-2; no firm D call. The CDR3 runs to 15 residues. From germline, CDR1 is SGDLS and CDR2 YYNGEE. Trimming pared 0 bases from V and 1 base from J, leaving 10 bases between.

This clone was seen a handful of times. The chain combines TRBV19 with TRBJ1-2; the match to TRBD1 covers 7 bases. Looked up from germline, CDR1 is LNHDA and CDR2 is SQIVND (reference sequence). The CDR3 sequence is 16 residues long. V dropped 5 bases and J dropped 4; count of bases not matched to a gene: 13. The CDR3 here is CASSRGTAISLYGYTF. CDR3 sequence (DNA): TGTGCCAGTAGTCGCGGGACAGCTATATCGCTCTATGGCTACACCTTC.

The V and J genes are TRBV2 and TRBJ1-1, with D possibly being TRBD1 (5 bases). CDR1 and CDR2 (germline): SNHLY, FYNNEI. The CDR3 length is 13 residues. Deletions cut 8 bases from V and 7 bases from J, with 17 bases between. The CDR3 DNA reads as TGTGCCAGCCTCAGTGGGTTGGGGCTTGAAGCTTTCTTT. Its translation: CASLSGLGLEAFF.

The V call is TRBV14, the J call TRBJ1-2, with a possible D match to TRBD1 (5 bases). CDR1 SGHDN and CDR2 FVKESK come from the germline V gene. Between the trimmed V and J ends, which lost 0 bases and 8 bases, there was a span of 13 bases. The CDR3 is 14 amino acids. CDR3 amino acids: CASSQDWQGEGYTF. CDR3 in DNA: TGTGCCAGCAGCCAAGACTGGCAGGGAGAGGGCTACACCTTC. Supplemented by reference TRBV14 and TRBJ1-2, the full variable domain reads EAGVTQFPSHSVIEKGQTVTLRCDPISGHDNLYWYRRVMGKEIKFLLHFVKESKQDESGMPNNRFLAERTGGTYSTLKVQPAELEDSGVYFCASSQDWQGEGYTFGSGTRLTVV.

This sequence joins TRBV7-6 and TRBJ1-6; D gene uncertain. The germline V gene has CDR1 SGHVS and CDR2 FNYEAQ. Trimming shortened V by 5 bases and J by 3 bases, and 5 bases separated the two germline ends. The CDR3 consists of 13 residues. As DNA, the CDR3 is TGTGCCAGCAGCCCCATCTATAATTCACCCCTCCACTTT. It specifies CASSPIYNSPLHF. Looking up the rest from reference TRBV7-6 and TRBJ1-6 gives the full variable domain: GAGVSQSPRYKVTKRGQDVALRCDPISGHVSLYWYRQALGQGPEFLTYFNYEAQQDKSGLPNDRFSAERPEGSISTLTIQRTEQRDSAMYRCASSPIYNSPLHFGNGTRLTVT.

In this sample, this clone turned up once. This chain joins TRBV9 and TRBJ2-1, with D unclear. The V gene lost 4 bases and the J gene lost 2 bases, with 10 bases spanning the gap. CDR1 is SGDLS, CDR2 YYNGEE, per germline. The CDR3 sequence is 14 residues long. CDR3 residues: CASSPLGTYNEQFF. The CDR3 region has the DNA TGTGCCAGCAGCCCCCTAGGGACCTACAATGAGCAGTTCTTC.

The chain couples TRBV12-3 or TRBV12-4 to TRBJ2-2; D remains unclear. CDR3 length: 13 amino acids. Trimming took 3 bases from V and 6 from J, leaving 8 bases between them. The CDR3 loop reads CASSFYLAGELFF. CDR3 DNA: TGTGCCAGCAGTTTCTACCTGGCCGGGGAGCTGTTTTTT.

This clone was counted a single time. The chain uses TRBV3-1 (or the pseudogene TRBV3-2) and TRBJ2-4, with 14 positions matching TRBD2. Germline V gene lookup returns CDR1 LGHDT and CDR2 YNNKEL (reference sequence). The J segment lost 1 base and the V segment lost 6 bases, leaving 11 bases of the junction unmatched. The CDR3 has 19 amino acids. CDR3 sequence reads: CASSLVGTSGGRAKNIQYF. The CDR3 coding sequence is TGTGCCAGCAGTCTCGTCGGGACTAGCGGGGGAAGGGCCAAAAACATTCAGTACTTC.

The chain couples TRBV29-1 to TRBJ2-5; 10 bases align to TRBD1. There are 14 residues in the CDR3. CDR1 and CDR2 (germline): SQVTM, ANQGSEA. The V segment lost 3 bases and the J segment 7 bases; nucleotides outside the gene matches: 8. The CDR3 spells CSVDLGQGDRTQYF. The DNA for the CDR3 is TGCAGCGTTGATCTCGGACAGGGGGACCGGACCCAGTACTTC.

The chain employs TRBV7-8 and TRBJ1-5; D is perhaps TRBD1 (5 bases). CDR1 is SGHVS, CDR2 FQNEAQ, per germline. This CDR3 region has 15 residues. Deletions cut 0 bases from V and 5 bases from J, with 11 bases between. DNA of the CDR3: TGTGCCAGCAGCTTAGCGCATACAGGCTATCAGCCCCAGCATTTT. Its protein is CASSLAHTGYQPQHF. Filled out from reference TRBV7-8 and TRBJ1-5, the complete variable domain reads GAGVSQSPRYKVAKRGQDVALRCDPISGHVSLFWYQQALGQGPEFLTYFQNEAQLDKSGLPSDRFFAERPEGSVSTLKIQRTQQEDSAVYLCASSLAHTGYQPQHFGDGTRLSIL.

This clone occurred once. The chain joins TRBV10-1 to TRBJ2-7; D is ambiguous. CDR1 and CDR2 from the germline V gene are WNHNN and SYGVQD (reference sequence). This CDR3 region has 15 residues. V was pared by 0 bases and J by 1 base, with 10 bases between. Here the CDR3 DNA reads TGCGCCAGCAGTGAGTCGAAGGCAGGATCCTACGAGCAGTACTTC. Translating gives CASSESKAGSYEQYF.

This rearrangement joins TRBV19 to TRBJ1-5; 9 bases are a match to TRBD1. Germline CDR1 LNHDA, CDR2 SQIVND (reference sequence). Losses at the gene ends were 5 bases for V and 4 bases for J; bases not matched to a gene: 6. This CDR3 is built from 15 residues. CDR3 region: CASSYTGQGNQPQHF. For the CDR3, the DNA is TGTGCCAGTAGTTATACGGGACAGGGTAATCAGCCCCAGCATTTT.

V usage is TRBV29-1 and J usage is TRBJ1-2, with D tentatively TRBD1 (6 bases). The CDR3 spans 12 residues. Trimming stripped 4 bases from V and 4 bases from J, with 10 bases between. The germline V gene has CDR1 SQVTM and CDR2 ANQGSEA. CDR3 DNA sequence: TGCAGCGTTGGTGCAGGGGCCTATGGCTACACCTTC. This translates into CSVGAGAYGYTF.

The V gene is TRBV12-3 or TRBV12-4, the J gene TRBJ1-1; D is perhaps TRBD1 (5 bases). V lost 3 bases to trimming and J lost 3 bases, with 8 bases between them. The CDR3 has 13 residues. In DNA, the CDR3 is TGTGCCAGCAGTTTCAAGGGGTACACTGAAGCTTTCTTT. Protein: CASSFKGYTEAFF.

A few counts support this clone. V and J are TRBV6-5 and TRBJ2-1; 7 bases are shared with TRBD1. The CDR3 is 14 residues long. V was clipped by 4 bases and J by 6 bases; unmatched bases: 6. Germline loops: CDR1 MNHEY, CDR2 SVGAGI. The CDR3 loop is CASSSTGSGNEQFF. The CDR3, as DNA: TGTGCCAGCAGTTCGACAGGGTCGGGCAATGAGCAGTTCTTC.

This clone showed up just a few times. The chain carries TRBV27 and TRBJ2-7; 8 bases map to TRBD1. The CDR3 is made up of 13 amino acids. Trimming at V came to 5 bases and at J to 4 bases, leaving 4 bases not matched to a gene. The germline V gene encodes CDR1 MNHEY and CDR2 SMNVEV (reference sequence). The CDR3 DNA reads as TGTGCCAGCAGTAGGGGACAGGTTTACGAGCAGTACTTC. Translating it yields CASSRGQVYEQYF.

To note about this clone: Other DNA sequences in the same sample also yield this CDR3. The V call is TRBV9, the J call TRBJ1-1; the match to TRBD1 covers 10 bases. The germline V gene encodes CDR1 SGDLS and CDR2 YYNGEE. This CDR3 is built from 14 residues. The V gene end was trimmed by 0 bases and the J gene end by 4 bases; junction bases not matched to a gene: 0. CDR3 DNA sequence: TGTGCCAGCAGCGTAGGGACAGGGGGCACTGAAGCTTTCTTT. This sequence encodes CASSVGTGGTEAFF. The full variable domain, in which reference TRBV9 and TRBJ1-1 provide the parts outside the CDR3, is DSGVTQTPKHLITATGQRVTLRCSPRSGDLSVYWYQQSLDQGLQFLIQYYNGEERAKGNILERFSAQQFPDLHSELNLSSLELGDSALYFCASSVGTGGTEAFFGQGTRLTVV.

The chain carries TRBV29-1 and TRBJ1-1; 12 nucleotides align to TRBD1. V lost 4 bases, J lost 3 bases, and 6 bases stayed unmatched. Germline assignment: CDR1 SQVTM and CDR2 ANQGSEA. The CDR3 extends over 15 amino acids. CDR3 sequence (DNA): TGCAGCGTTGCCGGGACAGGGGGCTTAGACACTGAAGCTTTCTTT. Residues: CSVAGTGGLDTEAFF.